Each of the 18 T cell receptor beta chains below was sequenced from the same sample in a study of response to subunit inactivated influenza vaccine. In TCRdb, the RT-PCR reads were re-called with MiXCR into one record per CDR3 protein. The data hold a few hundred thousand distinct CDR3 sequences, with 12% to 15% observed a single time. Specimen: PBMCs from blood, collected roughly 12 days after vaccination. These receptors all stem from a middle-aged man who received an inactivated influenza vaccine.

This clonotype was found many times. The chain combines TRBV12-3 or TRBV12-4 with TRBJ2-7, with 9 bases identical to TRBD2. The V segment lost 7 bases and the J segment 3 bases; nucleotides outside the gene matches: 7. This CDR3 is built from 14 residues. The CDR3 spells CASKPSGTLYEQYF. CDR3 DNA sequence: TGTGCCAGCAAACCTAGCGGGACACTCTACGAGCAGTACTTC.

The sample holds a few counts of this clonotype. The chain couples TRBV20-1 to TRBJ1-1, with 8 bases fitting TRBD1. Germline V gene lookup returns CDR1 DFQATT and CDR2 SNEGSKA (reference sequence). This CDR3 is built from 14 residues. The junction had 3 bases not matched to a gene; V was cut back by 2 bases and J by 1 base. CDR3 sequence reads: CSARRGQENTEAFF. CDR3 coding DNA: TGCAGTGCTAGAAGGGGACAGGAGAACACTGAAGCTTTCTTT.

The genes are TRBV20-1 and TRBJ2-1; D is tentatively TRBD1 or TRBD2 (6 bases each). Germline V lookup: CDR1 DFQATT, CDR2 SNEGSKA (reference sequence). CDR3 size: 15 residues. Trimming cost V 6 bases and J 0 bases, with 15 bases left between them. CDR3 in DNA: TGCAGTGCCCGGCCGGGGGCTTACTCCTACAATGAGCAGTTCTTC. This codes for CSARPGAYSYNEQFF.

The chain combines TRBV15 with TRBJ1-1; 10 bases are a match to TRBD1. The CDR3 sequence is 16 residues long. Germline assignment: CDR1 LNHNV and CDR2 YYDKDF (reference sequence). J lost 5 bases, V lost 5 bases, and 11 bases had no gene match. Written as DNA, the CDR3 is TGTGCCACCAGCGGGTTACCCGGGACAGGGGAGACTGAAGCTTTCTTT. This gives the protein CATSGLPGTGETEAFF.

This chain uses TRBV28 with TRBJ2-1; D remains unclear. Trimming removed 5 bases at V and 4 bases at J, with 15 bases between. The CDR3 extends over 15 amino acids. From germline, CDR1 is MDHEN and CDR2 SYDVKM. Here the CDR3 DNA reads TGTGCCAGCAGTCCTCTAGGCACAGAGTACAATGAGCAGTTCTTC. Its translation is CASSPLGTEYNEQFF. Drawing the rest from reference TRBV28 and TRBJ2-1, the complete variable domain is DVKVTQSSRYLVKRTGEKVFLECVQDMDHENMFWYRQDPGLGLRLIYFSYDVKMKEKGDIPEGYSVSREKKERFSLILESASTNQTSMYLCASSPLGTEYNEQFFGPGTRLTVL.

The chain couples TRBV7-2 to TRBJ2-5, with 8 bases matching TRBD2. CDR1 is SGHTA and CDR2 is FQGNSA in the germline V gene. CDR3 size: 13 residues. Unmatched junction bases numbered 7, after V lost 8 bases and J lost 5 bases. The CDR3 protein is CASQRTSLETQYF. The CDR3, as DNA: TGTGCCAGCCAACGGACTAGCTTGGAGACCCAGTACTTC.

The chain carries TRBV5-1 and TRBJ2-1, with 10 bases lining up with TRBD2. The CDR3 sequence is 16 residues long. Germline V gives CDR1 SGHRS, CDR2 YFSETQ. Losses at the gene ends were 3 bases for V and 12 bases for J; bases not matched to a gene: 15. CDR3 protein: CASSYAGTSARDVQFF. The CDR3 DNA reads TGCGCCAGCAGCTACGCCGGGACTAGCGCTAGGGATGTGCAGTTCTTC.

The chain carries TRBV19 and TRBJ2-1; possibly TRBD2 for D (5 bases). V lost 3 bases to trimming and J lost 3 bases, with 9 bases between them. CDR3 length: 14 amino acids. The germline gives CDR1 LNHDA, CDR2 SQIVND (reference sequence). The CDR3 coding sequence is TGTGCCAGTAGTATGACGGACTTCTACAATGAGCAGTTCTTC. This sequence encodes CASSMTDFYNEQFF.

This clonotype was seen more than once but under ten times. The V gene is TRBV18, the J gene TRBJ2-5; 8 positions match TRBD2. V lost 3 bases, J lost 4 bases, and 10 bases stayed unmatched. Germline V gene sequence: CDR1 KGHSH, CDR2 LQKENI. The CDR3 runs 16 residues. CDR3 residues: CASSPPSGSLRETQYF. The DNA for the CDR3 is TGTGCCAGCTCACCCCCCAGCGGGAGTTTGCGAGAGACCCAGTACTTC.

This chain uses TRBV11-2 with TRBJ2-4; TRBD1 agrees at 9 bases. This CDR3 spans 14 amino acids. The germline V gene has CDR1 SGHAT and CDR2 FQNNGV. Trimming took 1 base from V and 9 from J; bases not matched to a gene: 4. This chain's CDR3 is CASSLGGTGSIQYF. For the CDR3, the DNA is TGTGCCAGCAGCTTAGGTGGGACAGGGTCCATTCAGTACTTC.

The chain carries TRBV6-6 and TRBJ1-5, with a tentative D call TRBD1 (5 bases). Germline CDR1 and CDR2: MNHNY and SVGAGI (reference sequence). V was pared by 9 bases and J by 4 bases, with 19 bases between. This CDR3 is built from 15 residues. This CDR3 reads CASYSLGVLNQPQHF. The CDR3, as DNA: TGTGCCAGTTACTCCCTAGGGGTACTAAATCAGCCCCAGCATTTT.

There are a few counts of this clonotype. CDR3 region: CSANSGGTGGMNTEAFF. CDR3 nucleotides: TGCAGTGCCAACTCTGGGGGGACAGGGGGCATGAACACTGAAGCTTTCTTT. The V and J genes are TRBV20-1 and TRBJ1-1, with 12 positions matching TRBD1. V shed 6 bases and J 0 bases; nucleotides not matched to a gene: 11. The CDR3 is 17 amino acids. In germline, CDR1 is DFQATT, CDR2 SNEGSKA (reference sequence).

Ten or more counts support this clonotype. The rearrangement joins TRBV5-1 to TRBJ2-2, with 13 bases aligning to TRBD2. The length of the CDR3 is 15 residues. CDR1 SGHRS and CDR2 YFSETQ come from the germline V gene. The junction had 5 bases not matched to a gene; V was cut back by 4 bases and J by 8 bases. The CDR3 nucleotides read TGCGCCAGCAGCCGACTAGCGGGAGGAACTGGGGAGCTGTTTTTT. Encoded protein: CASSRLAGGTGELFF.

CDR3 nucleotide sequence: TGCGCCAGCAGCCAAGCAGACCCGGGAGGGGGAAACACCATATATTTT. Translating it yields CASSQADPGGGNTIYF. V usage is TRBV4-1 and J usage is TRBJ1-3, with unresolved D. Trimming stripped 1 base from V and 4 bases from J, with 14 bases between. This CDR3 region has 16 residues. CDR1 is MGHRA and CDR2 is YSYEKL in the germline V gene.

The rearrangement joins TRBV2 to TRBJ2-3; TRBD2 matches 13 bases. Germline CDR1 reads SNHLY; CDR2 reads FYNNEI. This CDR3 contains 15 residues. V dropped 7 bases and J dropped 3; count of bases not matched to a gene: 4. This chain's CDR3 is CASMATSGRTDTQYF. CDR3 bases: TGTGCCAGCATGGCGACTAGCGGGAGGACAGATACGCAGTATTTT.

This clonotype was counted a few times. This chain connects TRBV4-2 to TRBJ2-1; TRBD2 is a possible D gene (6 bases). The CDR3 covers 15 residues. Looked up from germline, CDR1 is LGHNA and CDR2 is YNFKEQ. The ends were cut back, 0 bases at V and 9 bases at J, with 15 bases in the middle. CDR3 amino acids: CASSQEAASDPEQFF. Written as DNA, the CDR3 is TGTGCCAGCAGCCAAGAAGCGGCTAGCGATCCTGAGCAGTTCTTC.

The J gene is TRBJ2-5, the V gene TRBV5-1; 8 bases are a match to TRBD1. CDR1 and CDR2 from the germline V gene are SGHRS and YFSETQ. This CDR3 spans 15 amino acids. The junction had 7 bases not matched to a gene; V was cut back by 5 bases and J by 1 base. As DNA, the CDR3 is TGCGCCAGCAGGTATCTAACAGGGGGCCAAGAGACCCAGTACTTC. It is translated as CASRYLTGGQETQYF.

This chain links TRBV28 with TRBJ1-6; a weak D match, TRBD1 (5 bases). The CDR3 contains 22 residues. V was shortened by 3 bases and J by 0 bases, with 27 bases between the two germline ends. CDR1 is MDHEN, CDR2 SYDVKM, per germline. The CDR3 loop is CASSFLPSSREIRSSYNSPLHF. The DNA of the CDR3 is TGTGCCAGCAGTTTCCTCCCGTCGAGCAGGGAAATTAGAAGCTCCTATAATTCACCCCTCCACTTT.